These 29 T cell receptor beta chains came from one sample sequenced in a study of T cells in tuberculosis (dated by TCRdb to the late 2010s). Library preparation was by the immunoSEQ multiplex PCR assay. Here the immuneACCESS table is served through TCRdb, limited to in-frame sequences with V and J called. Missing clones are a known gap in these copies; in checked studies unresolved V genes cover under half, and the rest lacks a known reason. The sample includes 22,000 or so clones, with approximately 86% observed a single time. 15% of the sample comes from the top ten. The time point label, as the study defines it: new active TB diagnosis, blood taken before or within 7 days of starting treatment. Sequencing was performed on PBMCs, taken at tuberculosis diagnosis. These receptors came from an adult with tuberculosis.

The chain couples TRBV6-5 to TRBJ2-6; no definite D call. The CDR3 extends over 15 amino acids. Germline V gene sequence: CDR1 MNHEY, CDR2 SVGAGI. Trimming pared 2 bases from V and 4 bases from J, leaving 9 bases between. In nucleotides, the CDR3 is TGTGCCAGCAGTTACGGAGTATCCGGGGCCAACGTCCTGACTTTC. Translated: CASSYGVSGANVLTF.

The gene calls are TRBV6-6 and TRBJ2-7, with TRBD2 matching 9 bases. This CDR3 contains 14 residues. The germline V gene has CDR1 MNHNY and CDR2 SVGAGI (reference sequence). Trimming removed 5 bases from V and 0 bases from J; junction bases left unmatched: 2. DNA of the CDR3: TGTGCCAGCAGTCTAGCGGGGTACTCCTACGAGCAGTACTTC. Protein: CASSLAGYSYEQYF.

The chain uses TRBV4-3 and TRBJ2-7; 11 positions agree with TRBD2. The V and J ends lost 4 bases and 5 bases, in that order; junction bases with no gene match: 10. CDR3 length equals 16 residues. Germline V lookup: CDR1 LGHNA, CDR2 YSLEER. This CDR3 is CASSRSLAGAFDEQYF. The CDR3 nucleotides read TGCGCCAGCAGCCGGTCACTAGCGGGGGCTTTCGACGAGCAGTACTTC.

This clone occurred a few times. The chain is built from TRBV7-9 and TRBJ1-3; possible D gene TRBD1, 5 bases. The CDR3 extends over 15 amino acids. V was trimmed by 3 bases and J by 1 base, leaving 10 bases between them. From germline, CDR1 is SEHNR and CDR2 FQNEAQ (reference sequence). The CDR3 is CASSLWAGSGNTIYF. The CDR3 DNA reads TGTGCCAGCAGCTTGTGGGCAGGGTCTGGAAACACCATATATTTT.

The rearrangement joins TRBV11-3 to TRBJ2-3; D may be TRBD2 (6 bases). The ends were cut back, 2 bases at V and 5 bases at J, with 11 bases in the middle. The germline CDR1 and CDR2 sequences are SGHNT and YENEEA. This CDR3 comprises 14 residues. CDR3 bases: TGTGCCAGCAGCTTAAGCGGGCTGGAAGATACGCAGTATTTT. The encoded protein is CASSLSGLEDTQYF.

The V gene is TRBV27, the J gene TRBJ1-5, with 8 bases that match TRBD1. The ends lost 3 bases at V and 6 bases at J; junction bases unmatched: 4. The CDR3 totals 14 residues. CDR1 MNHEY and CDR2 SMNVEV come from the germline V gene (reference sequence). The DNA for the CDR3 is TGTGCCAGCAGTTTCGACAGGGGCCGTCAGCCCCAGCATTTT. Amino acid sequence: CASSFDRGRQPQHF.

The chain employs TRBV19 and TRBJ1-2; perhaps TRBD1 as D (6 bases). This CDR3 has 12 amino acids. CDR1 and CDR2 (germline): LNHDA, SQIVND (reference sequence). The V and J ends lost 4 bases and 5 bases respectively, with 8 bases between them. The CDR3 spells CASSTGQYGYTF. Written as DNA, the CDR3 is TGTGCCAGTAGTACCGGACAGTATGGCTACACCTTC.

The J gene is TRBJ2-5, the V gene TRBV21-1; the table's D call, TRBD2, has no DNA check behind it. TRBV21-1 is labeled a pseudogene. The CDR3 has 14 amino acids. CDR3 DNA: TGTGCCAGCAGCAAAGGGGACTCCCTGGAGACCCAGTACTTC. Its translation: CASSKGDSLETQYF.

This chain links TRBV7-2 with TRBJ1-5, with no clear D. Germline V lookup: CDR1 SGHTA, CDR2 FQGNSA. This CDR3 spans 17 amino acids. Trimming pared 1 base from V and 0 bases from J, leaving 13 bases between. This CDR3 reads CASSLGAEAYSNQPQHF. CDR3 in DNA: TGTGCCAGCAGCTTAGGGGCAGAAGCTTATAGCAATCAGCCCCAGCATTTT. Looking up the rest from reference TRBV7-2 and TRBJ1-5 gives the full variable domain: GAGVSQSPSNKVTEKGKDVELRCDPISGHTALYWYRQSLGQGLEFLIYFQGNSAPDKSGLPSDRFSAERTGGSVSTLTIQRTQQEDSAVYLCASSLGAEAYSNQPQHFGDGTRLSIL.

This chain joins TRBV14 and TRBJ1-5; TRBD1 matches at 8 bases. Germline CDR1 is SGHDN and CDR2 is FVKESK. V dropped 4 bases and J dropped 0; count of bases not matched to a gene: 8. This CDR3 is built from 17 residues. The CDR3 nucleotides read TGTGCCAGCAGCCCACTGGACAGGGATGGTAGCAATCAGCCCCAGCATTTT. This translates into CASSPLDRDGSNQPQHF. The full variable domain, rest sourced from reference TRBV14 and TRBJ1-5, is EAGVTQFPSHSVIEKGQTVTLRCDPISGHDNLYWYRRVMGKEIKFLLHFVKESKQDESGMPNNRFLAERTGGTYSTLKVQPAELEDSGVYFCASSPLDRDGSNQPQHFGDGTRLSIL.

The V call is TRBV5-6, the J call TRBJ1-2; D remains unclear. Germline V CDR1 and CDR2: SGHDT, YYEEEE. Trimming stripped 0 bases from V and 4 bases from J, with 19 bases between. The CDR3 runs 17 residues. Written as DNA, the CDR3 is TGTGCCAGCAGCTTGGGCCCAGGCCCCACACAACTCTATGGCTACACCTTC. Translating it yields CASSLGPGPTQLYGYTF. The full variable domain, completed using reference TRBV5-6 and TRBJ1-2, is DAGVTQSPTHLIKTRGQQVTLRCSPKSGHDTVSWYQQALGQGPQFIFQYYEEEERQRGNFPDRFSGHQFPNYSSELNVNALLLGDSALYLCASSLGPGPTQLYGYTFGSGTRLTVV.

The chain carries TRBV5-4 and TRBJ2-7; D is perhaps TRBD1 (5 bases). Germline V lookup: CDR1 SGHNT, CDR2 YYREEE (reference sequence). With 4 bases removed from V and 3 bases from J, the gap between germline ends came to 14 bases. The CDR3 contains 14 residues. CDR3 in amino acids: CASSGVTGDYEQYF. The DNA for the CDR3 is TGTGCCAGCAGCGGGGTTACAGGAGACTACGAGCAGTACTTC.

The chain joins TRBV7-2 to TRBJ1-2; 10 positions agree with TRBD1. The J segment lost 7 bases and the V segment lost 4 bases, leaving 6 bases of the junction unmatched. The germline V gene has CDR1 SGHTA and CDR2 FQGNSA. The CDR3 length is 14 residues. The DNA of the CDR3 is TGTGCCAGCAGCTCGCCGACAGGGGGCTCTGGCTACACCTTC. Its protein product is CASSSPTGGSGYTF.

This chain links TRBV5-1 with TRBJ2-1, with TRBD2 matching over 13 bases. This CDR3 contains 17 residues. Germline CDR1 and CDR2: SGHRS and YFSETQ. V lost 4 bases and J lost 4; bases outside the gene matches: 8. The CDR3 protein is CASSPRTSGRGYNEQFF. CDR3 nucleotides: TGCGCCAGCAGCCCCCGGACTAGCGGGAGAGGTTACAATGAGCAGTTCTTC.

The chain joins TRBV7-2 to TRBJ1-2; 7 bases match TRBD1. The V gene's germline CDR1 is SGHTA and CDR2 FQGNSA. V gave up 5 bases and J gave up 4 bases; unmatched junction bases: 7. The CDR3 contains 14 residues. CDR3 sequence (DNA): TGTGCCAGCAGCCCGACAGGGCCGGGCTATGGCTACACCTTC. This encodes CASSPTGPGYGYTF.

This chain uses TRBV7-2 with TRBJ2-2; weak D call: TRBD1 (6 bases). CDR3 length: 15 residues. In germline, CDR1 is SGHTA, CDR2 FQGNSA. Trimming removed 2 bases at V and 3 bases at J, with 10 bases between. CDR3 DNA sequence: TGTGCCAGCAGCTTAAACAGGGCCGACACCGGGGAGCTGTTTTTT. It translates to CASSLNRADTGELFF.

The V call is TRBV5-4, the J call TRBJ2-2; a possible D gene is TRBD1 (6 bases). The germline gives CDR1 SGHNT, CDR2 YYREEE (reference sequence). The CDR3 runs 17 residues. V was pared by 5 bases and J by 5 bases, with 22 bases between. The CDR3 sequence: CASSQGTSGAVTGELFF. Here the CDR3 DNA reads TGTGCCAGCAGTCAGGGAACCTCAGGGGCGGTAACCGGGGAGCTGTTTTTT.

The chain has TRBV29-1 and TRBJ2-1; 8 bases fit TRBD2. Per the germline V gene, CDR1 is SQVTM and CDR2 is ANQGSEA. The CDR3 extends over 16 amino acids. Germline trimming cut 0 bases from V and 7 bases from J; bases unmatched to any gene: 11. The CDR3 DNA reads TGCAGCGTTGAAGATGGGGGCGGGAGGAAGGTGAATGAGCAGTTCTTC. This gives the protein CSVEDGGGRKVNEQFF.

V usage is TRBV9 and J usage is TRBJ1-6; D gene uncertain. CDR1 and CDR2 (germline): SGDLS, YYNGEE. This CDR3 has 13 residues. V lost 4 bases to trimming and J lost 12 bases, with 14 bases between them. CDR3 residues: CASSPTGWGPLHF. In DNA form, the CDR3 reads TGTGCCAGCAGCCCTACGGGGTGGGGACCCCTCCACTTT.

The chain has TRBV6-1 and TRBJ1-2; the match to TRBD1 covers 8 bases. The germline V gene has CDR1 MNHNS and CDR2 SASEGT. The CDR3 has 14 amino acids. V shed 2 bases, J shed 8 bases, and the junction held 7 bases outside the gene matches. CDR3 region: CASSEWTGMGGYTF. The CDR3 bases are TGTGCCAGCAGTGAATGGACAGGGATGGGAGGCTACACCTTC.

This clone appeared a single time. The chain has TRBV29-1 and TRBJ1-1; D gene uncertain. The CDR3 covers 11 residues. Germline CDR1 SQVTM, CDR2 ANQGSEA. V shed 1 base and J shed 11 bases, with 11 bases lying between them. The CDR3 sequence: CSVEALTMAFF. The CDR3 nucleotides read TGCAGCGTTGAAGCGCTCACAATGGCTTTCTTT.

This clone appeared a single time. This chain links TRBV21-1 with TRBJ1-1. TRBV21-1 is noted as a pseudogene. The CDR3 spans 14 residues. CDR3 in amino acids: CASSNTREGTEAFF. CDR3 in DNA: TGTGCCAGCAGCAATACCCGGGAAGGGACTGAAGCTTTCTTT.

The J gene is TRBJ1-1, the V gene TRBV25-1; D perhaps matches TRBD1 (5 bases). In germline, CDR1 is MGHDK, CDR2 SYGVNS. Trimming pared 4 bases from V and 1 base from J, leaving 7 bases between. The CDR3 runs to 13 residues. This CDR3 is CASSGGPNTEAFF. Here the CDR3 DNA reads TGTGCCAGCAGTGGGGGCCCGAACACTGAAGCTTTCTTT. Complete variable domain (other parts from reference TRBV25-1 and TRBJ1-1): EADIYQTPRYLVIGTGKKITLECSQTMGHDKMYWYQQDPGMELHLIHYSYGVNSTEKGDLSSESTVSRIRTEHFPLTLESARPSHTSQYLCASSGGPNTEAFFGQGTRLTVV.

The V gene is TRBV7-3, the J gene TRBJ2-5; TRBD1 might be the D (6 bases). Germline CDR1 reads SGHTA; CDR2 reads FQGTGA. The CDR3 has 15 amino acids. Trimming left V 5 bases short and J 4 bases short, with 17 bases between. CDR3 amino acids: CASSPQGGDGETQYF. The DNA of the CDR3 is TGTGCCAGCAGCCCACAGGGTGGAGATGGAGAGACCCAGTACTTC.

The gene calls are TRBV10-3 and TRBJ2-4; no clear D. The CDR3 runs to 14 residues. CDR1 is ENHRY and CDR2 is SYGVKD in the germline V gene. Trimming stripped 2 bases from V and 0 bases from J, with 5 bases between. CDR3 in DNA: TGTGCCATCAGTGAGGGGCTAGCCAAAAACATTCAGTACTTC. Encoded protein: CAISEGLAKNIQYF.

The chain has TRBV5-4 and TRBJ2-1, with TRBD1 matching over 9 bases. There are 14 residues in the CDR3. Germline V gene lookup returns CDR1 SGHNT and CDR2 YYREEE (reference sequence). The junction had 4 bases not matched to a gene; V was cut back by 9 bases and J by 0 bases. The CDR3 coding sequence is TGTGCCATCCCGACAGGGGGCTCCTACAATGAGCAGTTCTTC. Its protein product is CAIPTGGSYNEQFF.

CDR3 protein: CASSLQGSYGYTF. CDR3 nucleotide sequence: TGTGCCAGCAGTTTACAGGGGTCCTATGGCTACACCTTC. The rearrangement links TRBV28 to TRBJ1-2; a possible D gene is TRBD1 (6 bases). Trimming removed 2 bases from V and 4 bases from J, with 8 bases in between. Germline V gene lookup returns CDR1 MDHEN and CDR2 SYDVKM. The CDR3 covers 13 residues.

CDR3 sequence reads: CASSKGASGRVGDTQYF. For the CDR3, the DNA is TGTGCCAGCTCCAAAGGGGCTAGCGGGAGAGTAGGAGATACGCAGTATTTT. The V gene is TRBV27, the J gene TRBJ2-3; 10 bases line up with TRBD2. Germline V gene lookup returns CDR1 MNHEY and CDR2 SMNVEV (reference sequence). The CDR3 is 17 residues long. Trimming cost V 8 bases and J 5 bases; bases outside gene matches: 16.

The genes are TRBV30 and TRBJ1-4; 7 bases line up with TRBD1. Germline V gene lookup returns CDR1 GTSNPN and CDR2 SVGIG (reference sequence). CDR3 length equals 14 residues. V gave up 2 bases and J gave up 7 bases; unmatched junction bases: 7. The CDR3 reads CAWSPDRAIEKLFF. The DNA for the CDR3 is TGTGCCTGGAGTCCAGACAGGGCGATTGAAAAACTGTTTTTT.